The clone carrying this T cell receptor beta chain was seen ten or more times. The antigen is unknown. This sample stems from a study of blood T cells in healthy people across ages. Study results and caveats: Investigators treated diversity estimates from one million T cells as underestimates.

Trimming cost V 3 bases and J 3 bases, with 8 bases left between them. The CDR3 length is 14 residues. Germline V lookup: CDR1 KGHDR, CDR2 SFDVKD. The use of a sample-barcoded 5' primer and a J-beta primer mix characterized a second PCR of roughly 7 to 11 cycles. TCRdb re-called the 5' RACE reads through MiXCR, storing one row per CDR3 protein. The table has approximately 1,700,000 distinct CDR3 sequences, roughly two fifths seen once. The sequencing sample was made of blood. The J gene is TRBJ2-1, the V gene TRBV24-1; D not certain. The sequence came from a human donor in good health. For the CDR3, the DNA is TGTGCCACCAGTGATAAGTCAATCTACAATGAGCAGTTCTTC. Residues: CATSDKSIYNEQFF.